These 8 T cell receptor beta chains share one sample of origin, sequenced in a study of blood T cell repertoires in COVID-19. Produced via immunoSEQ multiplex PCR; TCRdb's table is partial and in-frame only. The sample holds around 250,000 clones, about nine tenths seen once. Sequences were obtained from peripheral blood. The receptors were gathered from a woman aged 40 to 50 who had recovered from COVID-19.

This sequence joins TRBV5-5 and TRBJ2-1; 12 bases map to TRBD2. The V gene end was trimmed by 2 bases and the J gene end by 9 bases; junction bases not matched to a gene: 6. CDR3 size: 15 residues. Germline CDR1 SGHKS, CDR2 YYEKEE (reference sequence). The CDR3 here is CASSLRLAGAGEQFF. DNA for the CDR3: TGTGCCAGCAGCTTAAGACTAGCGGGAGCCGGTGAGCAGTTCTTC.

This clone was detected only a few times. This chain uses TRBV30 with TRBJ2-2; TRBD2 matches at 7 bases. This CDR3 region has 13 residues. Germline V CDR1 and CDR2: GTSNPN, SVGIG (reference sequence). With V trimmed by 5 bases and J by 0 bases, 0 bases remained unmatched. CDR3 loop: CAWAGANTGELFF. For the CDR3, the DNA is TGTGCCTGGGCGGGGGCGAACACCGGGGAGCTGTTTTTT.

The chain employs TRBV29-1 and TRBJ1-2; D uncertain. Per the germline V gene, CDR1 is SQVTM and CDR2 is ANQGSEA. This CDR3 has 15 residues. The V and J ends lost 7 bases and 8 bases respectively, with 26 bases between them. The CDR3 loop reads CSAQAQQSNGGGYTF. CDR3 DNA sequence: TGCAGCGCTCAGGCGCAACAGTCAAACGGCGGGGGCTACACCTTC.

This rearrangement joins TRBV18 to TRBJ2-3, with unresolved D. The V gene lost 0 bases and the J gene lost 0 bases, with 7 bases spanning the gap. CDR1 and CDR2 from the germline V gene are KGHSH and LQKENI. The CDR3 spans 15 residues. The CDR3 sequence: CASSPPPVSTDTQYF. CDR3 nucleotide sequence: TGTGCCAGCTCACCACCCCCCGTCAGCACAGATACGCAGTATTTT.

This rearrangement joins TRBV3-1 (or the pseudogene TRBV3-2) to TRBJ2-7; tentatively, D is TRBD1 (5 bases). The ends were cut back, 8 bases at V and 5 bases at J, with 13 bases in the middle. Germline CDR1 and CDR2: LGHDT and YNNKEL (reference sequence). This CDR3 comprises 12 residues. CDR3 sequence: CASGRAGHEQYF. The CDR3 nucleotides read TGTGCCAGCGGACGAGCAGGGCACGAGCAGTACTTC.

Concerning this clone itself: The sample has other DNA sequences that encode this CDR3 too. The rearrangement joins TRBV10-3 to TRBJ1-2; D is perhaps TRBD1 (5 bases). This CDR3 region has 14 residues. The germline gives CDR1 ENHRY, CDR2 SYGVKD. The V end was cut by 0 bases, the J end by 3 bases, with 8 bases between. As DNA, the CDR3 is TGTGCCATCAGTGAGTCGGGGGGGGACTATGGCTACACCTTC. This codes for CAISESGGDYGYTF.

The chain joins TRBV21-1 to TRBJ1-2. TRBV21-1 is given as a pseudogene. The CDR3 spans 15 residues. The CDR3 region is CASSKDGGSNYGYTF. DNA of the CDR3: TGTGCCAGCAGCAAAGACGGAGGTTCTAACTATGGCTACACCTTC.

This rearrangement joins TRBV11-1 to TRBJ2-1, with 10 bases matching TRBD2. There are 16 residues in the CDR3. Trimming cost V 5 bases and J 2 bases; bases outside gene matches: 6. Germline assignment: CDR1 SGHAT and CDR2 FQDESV (reference sequence). As DNA, the CDR3 is TGTGCCAGCAGCCTCGGACTAGCGGAGGCCTACAATGAGCAGTTCTTC. This codes for CASSLGLAEAYNEQFF. The variable domain in full, with the rest retrieved from reference TRBV11-1 and TRBJ2-1, is EAEVAQSPRYKITEKSQAVAFWCDPISGHATLYWYRQILGQGPELLVQFQDESVVDDSQLPKDRFSAERLKGVDSTLKIQPAELGDSAMYLCASSLGLAEAYNEQFFGPGTRLTVL.